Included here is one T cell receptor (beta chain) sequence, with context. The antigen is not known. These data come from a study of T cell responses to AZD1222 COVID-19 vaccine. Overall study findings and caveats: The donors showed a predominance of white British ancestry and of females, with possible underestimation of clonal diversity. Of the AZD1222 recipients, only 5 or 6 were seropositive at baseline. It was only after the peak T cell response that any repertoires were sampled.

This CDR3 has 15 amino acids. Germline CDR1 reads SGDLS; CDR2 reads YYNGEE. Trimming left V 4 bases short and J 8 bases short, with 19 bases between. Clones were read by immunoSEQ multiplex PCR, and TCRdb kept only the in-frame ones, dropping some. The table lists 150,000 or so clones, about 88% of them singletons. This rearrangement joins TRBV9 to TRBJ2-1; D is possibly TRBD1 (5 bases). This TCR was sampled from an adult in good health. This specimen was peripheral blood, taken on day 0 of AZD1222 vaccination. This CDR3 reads CASSLRAHSSDEQFF. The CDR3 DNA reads TGTGCCAGCAGCCTCAGGGCCCACTCTTCGGATGAGCAGTTCTTC.